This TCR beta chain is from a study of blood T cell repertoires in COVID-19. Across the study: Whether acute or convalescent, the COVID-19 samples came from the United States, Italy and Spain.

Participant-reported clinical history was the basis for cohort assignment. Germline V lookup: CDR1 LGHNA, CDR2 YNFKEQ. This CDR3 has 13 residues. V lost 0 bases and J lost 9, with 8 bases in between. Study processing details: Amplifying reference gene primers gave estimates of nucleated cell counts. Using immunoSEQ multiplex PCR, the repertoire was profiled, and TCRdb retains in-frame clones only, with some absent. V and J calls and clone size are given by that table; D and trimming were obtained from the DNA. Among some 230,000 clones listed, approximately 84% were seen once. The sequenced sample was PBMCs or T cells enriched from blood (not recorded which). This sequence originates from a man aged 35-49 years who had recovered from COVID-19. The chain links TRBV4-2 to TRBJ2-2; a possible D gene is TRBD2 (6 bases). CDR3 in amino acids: CASSQERDRELFF. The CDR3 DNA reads TGTGCCAGCAGCCAAGAGCGGGATAGGGAGCTGTTTTTT.